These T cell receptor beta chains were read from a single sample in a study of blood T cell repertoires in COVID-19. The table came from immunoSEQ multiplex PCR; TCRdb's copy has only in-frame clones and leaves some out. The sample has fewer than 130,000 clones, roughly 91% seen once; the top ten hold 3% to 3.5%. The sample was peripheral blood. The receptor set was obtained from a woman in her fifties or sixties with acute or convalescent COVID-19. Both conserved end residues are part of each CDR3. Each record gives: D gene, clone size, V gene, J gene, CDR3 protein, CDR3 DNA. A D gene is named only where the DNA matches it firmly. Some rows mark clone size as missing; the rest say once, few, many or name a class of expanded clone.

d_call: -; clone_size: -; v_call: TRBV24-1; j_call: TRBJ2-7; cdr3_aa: CATSGASYEQYF; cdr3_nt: TGTGCCACCAGTGGGGCGTCCTACGAGCAGTACTTC
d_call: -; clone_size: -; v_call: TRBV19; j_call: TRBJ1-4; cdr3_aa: CASSDQGGSYSTTNEKLFF; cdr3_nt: TGTGCCAGTAGTGACCAGGGTGGATCTTACTCAACAACTAATGAAAAACTGTTTTTT
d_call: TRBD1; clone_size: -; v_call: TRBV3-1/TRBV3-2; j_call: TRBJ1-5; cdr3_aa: CASSLGTGGQPQHF; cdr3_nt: TGTGCCAGCAGCCTCGGGACAGGCGGACAGCCCCAGCATTTT
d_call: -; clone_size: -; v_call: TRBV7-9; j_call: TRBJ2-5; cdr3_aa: CASRPPFRVGETQYF; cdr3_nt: TGTGCCAGCAGACCACCCTTCCGGGTTGGGGAGACCCAGTACTTC
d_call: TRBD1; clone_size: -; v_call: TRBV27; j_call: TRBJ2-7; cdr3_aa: CASSRVGTGGYEQYF; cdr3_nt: TGTGCCAGCAGTAGGGTCGGGACAGGGGGCTACGAGCAGTACTTC
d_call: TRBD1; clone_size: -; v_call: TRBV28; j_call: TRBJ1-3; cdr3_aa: CASSGQGTGNTIYF; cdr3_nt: TGTGCCAGCAGCGGACAGGGGACTGGAAACACCATATATTTT
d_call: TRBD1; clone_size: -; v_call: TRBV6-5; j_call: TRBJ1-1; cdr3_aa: CASSYQGAAYTEAFF; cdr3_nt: TGTGCCAGCAGTTACCAGGGGGCGGCCTACACTGAAGCTTTCTTT
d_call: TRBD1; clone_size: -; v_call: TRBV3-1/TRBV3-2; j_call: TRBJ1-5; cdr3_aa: CASSRGQGHQPQHF; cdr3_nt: TGTGCCAGCAGCCGCGGACAGGGGCATCAGCCCCAGCATTTT
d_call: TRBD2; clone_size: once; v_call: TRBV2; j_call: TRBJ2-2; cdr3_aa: CASIASGRVNTGELFF; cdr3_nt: TGTGCCAGCATAGCTAGCGGGAGGGTGAACACCGGGGAGCTGTTTTTT
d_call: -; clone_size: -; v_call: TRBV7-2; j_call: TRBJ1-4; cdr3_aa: CASSSPAGNEKLFF; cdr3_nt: TGTGCCAGCAGCTCCCCGGCGGGGAATGAAAAACTGTTTTTT
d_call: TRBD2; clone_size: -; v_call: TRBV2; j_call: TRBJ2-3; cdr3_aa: CASSGTSRTDTQYF; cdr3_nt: TGTGCCAGCAGTGGGACTAGCCGCACAGATACGCAGTATTTT
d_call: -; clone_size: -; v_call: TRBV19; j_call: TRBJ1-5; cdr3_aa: CASSSESGGRINQPQHF; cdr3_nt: TGTGCCAGTAGTTCAGAAAGTGGGGGCCGGATTAATCAGCCCCAGCATTTT
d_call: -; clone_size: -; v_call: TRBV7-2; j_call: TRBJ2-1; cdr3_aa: CASRPGLVPRGEQFF; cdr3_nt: TGTGCCAGCAGGCCGGGACTCGTCCCTCGAGGGGAGCAGTTCTTC
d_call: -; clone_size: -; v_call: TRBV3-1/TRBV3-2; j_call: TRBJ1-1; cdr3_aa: CASSHSFKNTEAFF; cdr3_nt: TGTGCCAGCAGTCACAGTTTTAAGAACACTGAAGCTTTCTTT
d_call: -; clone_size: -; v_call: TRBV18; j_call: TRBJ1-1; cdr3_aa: CASSPSISSNTEAFF; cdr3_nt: TGTGCCAGCTCACCCTCTATTAGCTCGAACACTGAAGCTTTCTTT
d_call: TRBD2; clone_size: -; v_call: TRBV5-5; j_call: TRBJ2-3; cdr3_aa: CASSRRASGATASTDTQYF; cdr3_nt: TGTGCCAGCAGCCGACGGGCTAGCGGGGCTACTGCTAGCACAGATACGCAGTATTTT
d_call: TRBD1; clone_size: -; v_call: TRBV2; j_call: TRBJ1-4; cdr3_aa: CASSLRTGPIEKLFF; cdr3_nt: TGTGCCAGCAGTTTACGGACAGGCCCGATTGAAAAACTGTTTTTT
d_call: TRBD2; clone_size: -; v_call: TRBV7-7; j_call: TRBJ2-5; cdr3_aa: CASSPGTSGSVETQYF; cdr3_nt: TGTGCCAGCAGCCCCGGGACTAGCGGGAGTGTGGAGACCCAGTACTTC
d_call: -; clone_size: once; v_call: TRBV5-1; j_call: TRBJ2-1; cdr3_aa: CASSLLAVSNEQFF; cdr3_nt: TGCGCCAGTTCCTTACTAGCCGTTAGCAATGAGCAGTTCTTC
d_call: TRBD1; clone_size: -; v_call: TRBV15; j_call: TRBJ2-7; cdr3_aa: CATSRGTGGDYEQYF; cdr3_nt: TGTGCCACCAGCAGAGGGACAGGGGGCGACTACGAGCAGTACTTC
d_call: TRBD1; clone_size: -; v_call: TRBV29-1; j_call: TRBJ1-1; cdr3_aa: CSVAGQYNTEAFF; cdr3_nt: TGCAGCGTGGCGGGACAGTATAACACTGAAGCTTTCTTT
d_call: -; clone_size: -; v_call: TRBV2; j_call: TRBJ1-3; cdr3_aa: CASSEHPGVSGNTIYF; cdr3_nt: TGTGCCAGCAGTGAACACCCAGGGGTCTCTGGAAACACCATATATTTT
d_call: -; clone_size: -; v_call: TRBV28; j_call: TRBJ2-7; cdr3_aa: CASSPHPDRPYEQYF; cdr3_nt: TGTGCCAGCAGTCCACATCCAGACAGGCCCTACGAGCAGTACTTC
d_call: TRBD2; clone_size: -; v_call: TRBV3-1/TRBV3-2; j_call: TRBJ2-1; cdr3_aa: CASSQGGLANEQFF; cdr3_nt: TGTGCCAGCAGCCAGGGGGGACTAGCGAATGAGCAGTTCTTC
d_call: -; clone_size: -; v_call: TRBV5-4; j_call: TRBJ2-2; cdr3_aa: CASSLGRVGNTGELFF; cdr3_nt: TGTGCCAGCAGCTTGGGACGGGTTGGAAACACCGGGGAGCTGTTTTTT
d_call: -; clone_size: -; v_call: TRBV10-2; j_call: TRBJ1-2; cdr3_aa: CASSLQGYGYTF; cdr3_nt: TGCGCCAGCAGTTTACAGGGTTATGGCTACACCTTC
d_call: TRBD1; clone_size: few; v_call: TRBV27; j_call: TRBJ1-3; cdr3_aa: CASRSGGSGNTIYF; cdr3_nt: TGTGCCAGCAGATCAGGGGGCTCTGGAAACACCATATATTTT
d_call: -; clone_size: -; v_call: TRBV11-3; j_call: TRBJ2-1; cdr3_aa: CASSGFEGGEQFF; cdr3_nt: TGTGCCAGTAGCGGATTCGAAGGGGGTGAGCAGTTCTTC
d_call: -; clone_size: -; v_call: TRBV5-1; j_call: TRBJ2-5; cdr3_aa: CASWEAETQYF; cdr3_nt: TGCGCCAGCTGGGAGGCGGAGACCCAGTACTTC